Below are 20 T cell receptor beta chains sequenced from a single sample in a study of human T cells and chemical hapten exposure. TCRdb analysed the RACE reads with MiXCR anew, one entry per CDR3 protein. Seen here are some 400,000 distinct CDR3 sequences, about 4.4% observed once, and the top ten hold approximately 2.5%. The time point was: patch test 1, 2 weeks after DPC sensitization. Stated treatment: therapeutic diphenylcyclopropenone sensitization with weekly scalp DPC. The sample consisted of whole blood, taken in connection with sensitization to the hapten diphenylcyclopropenone (DPC). The receptor set was obtained from a woman between 50 and 59 years old with alopecia areata. Some clones in this sample may be carry-over from other donors' samples.

In this sample, this clonotype turned up a few times. The chain is built from TRBV5-1 and TRBJ1-1; the D is unclear. Between the trimmed V and J ends, which lost 3 bases and 5 bases, there was a span of 14 bases. This CDR3 is 14 amino acids long. Looked up from germline, CDR1 is SGHRS and CDR2 is YFSETQ. The CDR3 bases are TGCGCCAGCAGCTCGGCTTCAAGGTCAACTGAAGCTTTCTTT. It is translated as CASSSASRSTEAFF.

The J gene is TRBJ2-1, the V gene TRBV6-5; 8 bases align to TRBD2. The V and J ends lost 6 bases and 7 bases, in that order; junction bases with no gene match: 5. Germline CDR1 MNHEY, CDR2 SVGAGI. There are 13 residues in the CDR3. This CDR3 is CASSGGGRNEQFF. The CDR3 DNA follows: TGTGCCAGCAGCGGGGGGGGGAGGAATGAGCAGTTCTTC.

This clonotype was observed at least ten times. The gene calls are TRBV6-5 and TRBJ2-5; 9 bases line up with TRBD1. Per the germline V gene, CDR1 is MNHEY and CDR2 is SVGAGI. CDR3 length: 13 residues. The trim removed 5 bases at V and 5 bases at J, leaving 3 bases unmatched. CDR3 in DNA: TGTGCCAGCAGTAAGACAGGGGGGGAGACCCAGTACTTC. It specifies CASSKTGGETQYF.

This clonotype has more than one count but fewer than ten. This chain uses TRBV5-5 with TRBJ1-5, with unresolved D. The CDR3 spans 15 residues. Deletions cut 3 bases from V and 0 bases from J, with 10 bases between. Germline-derived CDR1 and CDR2 are SGHKS and YYEKEE (reference sequence). CDR3 sequence reads: CASSSVGLSNQPQHF. The CDR3 DNA reads as TGTGCCAGCAGCTCCGTCGGGCTTAGCAATCAGCCCCAGCATTTT.

This clonotype was observed at least ten times. The chain couples TRBV3-1 to TRBJ2-7, with TRBD1 as a possible D gene (6 bases). CDR1 and CDR2 from the germline V gene are LGHDT and YNNKEL (reference sequence). The CDR3 is made up of 15 amino acids. The V and J ends lost 5 bases and 7 bases respectively, with 21 bases between them. The CDR3 loop is CASSSADRPKREQYF. In DNA, the CDR3 is TGTGCCAGCAGCTCGGCCGACAGGCCAAAGAGAGAGCAGTACTTC.

This clonotype was observed a handful of times. The rearrangement links TRBV20-1 to TRBJ1-1; the match to TRBD1 covers 8 bases. Germline lookup yields CDR1 DFQATT and CDR2 SNEGSKA (reference sequence). The CDR3 runs 13 residues. J was trimmed by 4 bases and V by 2 bases; bases with no gene match: 3. The DNA for the CDR3 is TGCAGTGCTAGATCAGGGGGCGGCACTGAAGCTTTCTTT. This codes for CSARSGGGTEAFF.

This chain uses TRBV19 with TRBJ2-3, with TRBD2 matching over 7 bases. The J segment lost 0 bases and the V segment lost 2 bases, leaving 2 bases of the junction unmatched. The length of the CDR3 is 15 residues. From germline, CDR1 is LNHDA and CDR2 SQIVND (reference sequence). The CDR3 sequence is CASSIYGGSTDTQYF. CDR3 DNA sequence: TGTGCCAGTAGTATATACGGGGGGAGCACAGATACGCAGTATTTT.

In this sample, this clonotype turned up many times. The J gene is TRBJ2-3, the V gene TRBV20-1; D gene ambiguous. The CDR3 contains 15 residues. V was trimmed by 2 bases and J by 0 bases, leaving 12 bases between them. CDR1 and CDR2 (germline): DFQATT, SNEGSKA (reference sequence). As DNA, the CDR3 is TGCAGTGCTAGAATAGGCGCGGCTAGCACAGATACGCAGTATTTT. Its translation: CSARIGAASTDTQYF.

This clonotype was seen ten or more times. The V call is TRBV12-3 or TRBV12-4, the J call TRBJ2-3; unclear D gene. The CDR3 runs 12 residues. Trimming removed 3 bases at V and 4 bases at J, with 5 bases between. The chain's CDR3 is CASSFVADTQYF. The DNA of the CDR3 is TGTGCCAGCAGTTTCGTCGCAGATACGCAGTATTTT.

This clonotype was counted at least ten times. This chain links TRBV2 with TRBJ2-7, with D perhaps TRBD2 (5 bases). The CDR3 runs 13 residues. CDR1 and CDR2 from the germline V gene are SNHLY and FYNNEI. Trimming shortened V by 7 bases and J by 4 bases, and 14 bases separated the two germline ends. CDR3 nucleotide sequence: TGTGCCAGCATAGGGAATCCGGGGTACGAGCAGTACTTC. Translation: CASIGNPGYEQYF.

The chain links TRBV12-3 or TRBV12-4 to TRBJ1-2; TRBD1 matches at 7 bases. The CDR3 spans 13 residues. Trimming took 6 bases from V and 6 from J; bases not matched to a gene: 7. The CDR3 DNA is TGTGCCAGCAGCACGACAGGGATTGATGGCTACACCTTC. Encoded protein: CASSTTGIDGYTF.

The chain couples TRBV29-1 to TRBJ1-4; perhaps TRBD1 as D (5 bases). Trimming removed 7 bases from V and 5 bases from J, with 11 bases in between. CDR1 SQVTM and CDR2 ANQGSEA come from the germline V gene. The CDR3 loop spans 12 amino acids. DNA of the CDR3: TGCAGCGCCGGGACGGGGAATGAAAAACTGTTTTTT. This sequence encodes CSAGTGNEKLFF.

Worth noting for this clonotype: This may come from a read error, since a much larger clone is one base off. J is TRBJ2-1 and V is TRBV6-1; D is unclear. Germline lookup yields CDR1 MNHNS and CDR2 SASEGT. CDR3 length equals 14 residues. The CDR3 region has the DNA TGTGCCAGCAGTGTGATTGGGAACTACAATGAGAAGTTCTTC. Translated: CASSVIGNYNEKFF.

This clonotype was recorded at least ten times. CDR3 loop: CASSLMGLRAFF. Here the CDR3 DNA reads TGTGCCAGCAGTTTAATGGGACTCAGAGCTTTCTTT. The rearrangement joins TRBV28 to TRBJ1-1; D may be TRBD1 (5 bases). CDR1 and CDR2 (germline): MDHEN, SYDVKM. The CDR3 has 12 amino acids. Trimming removed 2 bases from V and 10 bases from J, with 11 bases in between. The full variable domain, with the rest looked up from reference TRBV28 and TRBJ1-1, is DVKVTQSSRYLVKRTGEKVFLECVQDMDHENMFWYRQDPGLGLRLIYFSYDVKMKEKGDIPEGYSVSREKKERFSLILESASTNQTSMYLCASSLMGLRAFFGQGTRLTVV.

This clonotype was counted ten times or more. The rearrangement joins TRBV11-2 to TRBJ2-1, with D perhaps TRBD1 (6 bases). V was clipped by 2 bases and J by 8 bases, with 16 bases between them. This CDR3 comprises 15 residues. CDR1 SGHAT and CDR2 FQNNGV come from the germline V gene. The CDR3 reads CASSLPGTGFHEQFF. The CDR3 DNA is TGTGCCAGCAGCTTACCGGGAACAGGGTTCCATGAGCAGTTCTTC.

This chain uses TRBV9 with TRBJ2-5, with TRBD2 identical over 8 bases. The J segment lost 3 bases and the V segment lost 0 bases, leaving 4 bases of the junction unmatched. The CDR3 has 15 amino acids. Germline loops: CDR1 SGDLS, CDR2 YYNGEE. CDR3 amino acids: CASSVAPTSEETQYF. For the CDR3, the DNA is TGTGCCAGCAGCGTAGCCCCGACTAGCGAAGAGACCCAGTACTTC.

V gene TRBV15 combines with J gene TRBJ1-1; 10 bases match TRBD1. Germline-derived CDR1 and CDR2 are LNHNV and YYDKDF (reference sequence). With V trimmed by 1 base and J by 5 bases, 7 bases remained unmatched. The CDR3 spans 16 residues. The CDR3 here is CATSRAGQGLGTEAFF. CDR3 nucleotides: TGTGCCACCAGCAGAGCGGGACAGGGGCTGGGTACTGAAGCTTTCTTT.

This clonotype was counted ten times or more. The genes are TRBV28 and TRBJ2-6; unclear D gene. The CDR3 extends over 19 amino acids. The germline gives CDR1 MDHEN, CDR2 SYDVKM. Between the trimmed V and J ends, which lost 1 base and 1 base, there was a span of 17 bases. CDR3 residues: CASSLYSVSIPSGANVLTF. Here the CDR3 DNA reads TGTGCCAGCAGTTTATACTCGGTCAGCATCCCTTCTGGGGCCAACGTCCTGACTTTC.

This clonotype is classed as medium-sized. The J gene is TRBJ2-3, the V gene TRBV12-3 or TRBV12-4, with D perhaps TRBD1 or TRBD2 (5 bases each). V was shortened by 3 bases and J by 0 bases, with 7 bases between the two germline ends. The CDR3 covers 14 residues. CDR3 in amino acids: CASSLGPSTDTQYF. The CDR3, as DNA: TGTGCCAGCAGTTTGGGACCAAGCACAGATACGCAGTATTTT.

This clonotype came up many times. This chain connects TRBV28 to TRBJ2-7; TRBD2 aligns across 7 bases. This CDR3 contains 11 residues. Germline-derived CDR1 and CDR2 are MDHEN and SYDVKM. V lost 6 bases to trimming and J lost 9 bases; unmatched junction nucleotides: 5. In DNA form, the CDR3 reads TGTGCCAGCAGCCCCCGCGGGGGGCAGTACTTC. Protein sequence: CASSPRGGQYF.